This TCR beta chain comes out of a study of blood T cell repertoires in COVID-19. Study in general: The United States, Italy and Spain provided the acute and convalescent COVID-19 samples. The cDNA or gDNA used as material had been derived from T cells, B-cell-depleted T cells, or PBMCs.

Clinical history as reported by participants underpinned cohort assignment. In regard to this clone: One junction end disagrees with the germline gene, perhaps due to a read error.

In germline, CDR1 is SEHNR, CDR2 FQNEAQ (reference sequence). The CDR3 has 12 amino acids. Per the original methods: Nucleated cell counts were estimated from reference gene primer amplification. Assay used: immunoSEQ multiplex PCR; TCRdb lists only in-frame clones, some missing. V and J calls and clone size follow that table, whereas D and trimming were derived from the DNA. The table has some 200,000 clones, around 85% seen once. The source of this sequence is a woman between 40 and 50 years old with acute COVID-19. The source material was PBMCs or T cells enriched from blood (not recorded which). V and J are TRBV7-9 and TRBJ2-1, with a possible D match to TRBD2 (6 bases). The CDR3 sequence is CASSLEASDWVF. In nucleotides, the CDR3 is TGTGCCAGCAGCTTAGAGGCTAGCGACTGGGTCTTC.